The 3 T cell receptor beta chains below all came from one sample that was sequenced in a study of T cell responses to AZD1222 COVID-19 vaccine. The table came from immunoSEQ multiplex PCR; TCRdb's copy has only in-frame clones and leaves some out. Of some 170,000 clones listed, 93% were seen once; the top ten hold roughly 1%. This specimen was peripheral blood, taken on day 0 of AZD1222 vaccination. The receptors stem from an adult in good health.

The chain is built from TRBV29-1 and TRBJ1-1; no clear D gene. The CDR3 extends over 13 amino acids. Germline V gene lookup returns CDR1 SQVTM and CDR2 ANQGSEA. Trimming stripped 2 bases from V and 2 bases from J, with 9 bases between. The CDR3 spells CSVEPGYNTEAFF. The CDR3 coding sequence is TGCAGCGTTGAACCCGGGTATAACACTGAAGCTTTCTTT.

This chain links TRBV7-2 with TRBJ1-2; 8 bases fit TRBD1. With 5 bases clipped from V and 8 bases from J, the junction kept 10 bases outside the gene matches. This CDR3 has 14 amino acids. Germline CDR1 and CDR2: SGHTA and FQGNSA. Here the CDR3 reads CASSVYRGKGGYTF. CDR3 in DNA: TGTGCCAGCAGCGTTTACAGGGGGAAAGGCGGCTACACCTTC.

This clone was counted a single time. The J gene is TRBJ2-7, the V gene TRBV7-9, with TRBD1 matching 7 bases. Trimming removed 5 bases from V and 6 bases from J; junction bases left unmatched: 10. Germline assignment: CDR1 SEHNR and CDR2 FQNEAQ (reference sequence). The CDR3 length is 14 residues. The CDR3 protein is CASSLTGLSREQYF. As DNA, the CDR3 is TGTGCCAGCAGCCTGACAGGGCTCTCTCGCGAGCAGTACTTC.